Presented here are 14 T cell receptor beta chains from one specimen sequenced in a study of cytomegalovirus exposure and HLA in healthy donors (TCRdb year 2017). Libraries were built with the immunoSEQ multiplex PCR assay. The table was pulled from immuneACCESS by TCRdb, which kept in-frame rearrangements only. Such tables lose some clones; where checked, under half of the loss comes from unresolved V genes, and the rest has no known cause. The sample table shows 240,000 or so clones, and approximately 84% are seen once. Clones ranked in the top ten supply 1% to 1.5% of the sample. The sequenced material came from PBMCs. These receptor sequences come from a woman in her 30s in good health and CMV-seropositive.

The chain combines TRBV19 with TRBJ1-2, with D possibly matching TRBD1 (5 bases). The CDR3 extends over 15 amino acids. V was trimmed by 3 bases and J by 6 bases, leaving 17 bases between them. CDR1 is LNHDA and CDR2 is SQIVND in the germline V gene (reference sequence). CDR3 amino acids: CASSISRAGRNGYTF. CDR3 DNA: TGTGCCAGTAGTATTAGCAGGGCAGGCCGGAATGGCTACACCTTC. The full variable domain, completed using reference TRBV19 and TRBJ1-2, is DGGITQSPKYLFRKEGQNVTLSCEQNLNHDAMYWYRQDPGQGLRLIYYSQIVNDFQKGDIAEGYSVSREKKESFPLTVTSAQKNPTAFYLCASSISRAGRNGYTFGSGTRLTVV.

The rearrangement links TRBV7-4 to TRBJ2-1; TRBD2 aligns across 14 bases. There are 17 residues in the CDR3. Germline V gene lookup returns CDR1 SGHVT and CDR2 SQSDAQ. The junction had 4 bases not matched to a gene; V was cut back by 0 bases and J by 6 bases. The CDR3 region is CASSLAGTSGSSNEQFF. Here the CDR3 DNA reads TGTGCCAGCAGCTTAGCTGGGACTAGCGGGAGTAGCAATGAGCAGTTCTTC.

The chain recombines TRBV6-1 with TRBJ2-3; tentative D call: TRBD2 (5 bases). Trimming cost V 3 bases and J 4 bases, with 11 bases left between them. There are 14 residues in the CDR3. CDR1 is MNHNS and CDR2 is SASEGT in the germline V gene. The CDR3 region has the DNA TGTGCCAGCAGTGACAGTCGTAGCGCAGATACGCAGTATTTT. This codes for CASSDSRSADTQYF.

V usage is TRBV7-3 and J usage is TRBJ2-5; 7 bases are shared with TRBD1. V was clipped by 8 bases and J by 4 bases; unmatched bases: 10. The CDR3 has 14 amino acids. Germline V CDR1 and CDR2: SGHTA, FQGTGA. Here the CDR3 DNA reads TGTGCCAGCGCCCTAGGGGGCTCTACAGAGACCCAGTACTTC. Its translation is CASALGGSTETQYF.

V gene TRBV28 combines with J gene TRBJ2-5, with TRBD1 identical over 7 bases. Germline V gene lookup returns CDR1 MDHEN and CDR2 SYDVKM. V shed 2 bases, J shed 5 bases, and the junction held 17 bases outside the gene matches. The CDR3 totals 18 residues. CDR3 nucleotides: TGTGCCAGCAGTTTAGAGGCGGATGGGACAGCTCCTGGGGAGACCCAGTACTTC. Its translation: CASSLEADGTAPGETQYF.

V usage is TRBV9 and J usage is TRBJ1-2; 8 nucleotides line up with TRBD1. The germline CDR1 and CDR2 sequences are SGDLS and YYNGEE. The CDR3 is 15 residues long. The V segment lost 4 bases and the J segment 3 bases; nucleotides outside the gene matches: 8. CDR3 bases: TGTGCCAGCAGCCTTACAGGGGGTTTGGACTATGGCTACACCTTC. Protein product: CASSLTGGLDYGYTF.

The V gene is TRBV6-4, the J gene TRBJ1-2; 7 nucleotides agree with TRBD1. V gave up 2 bases and J gave up 3 bases; unmatched junction bases: 9. This CDR3 spans 16 amino acids. Germline lookup yields CDR1 MRHNA and CDR2 SNTAGT. CDR3 DNA sequence: TGTGCCAGCAGTGACCCGGGGACAGAAAGTTACTATGGCTACACCTTC. It codes for CASSDPGTESYYGYTF.

V usage is TRBV7-8 and J usage is TRBJ2-2; TRBD2 aligns across 13 bases. The CDR3 is made up of 14 amino acids. In germline, CDR1 is SGHVS, CDR2 FQNEAQ. After removal of 10 bases from V and 6 bases from J, the junction contained 5 bases not matched to a gene. The CDR3 region is CATGLAGWAGELFF. The CDR3 DNA reads as TGTGCCACGGGACTAGCGGGATGGGCCGGGGAGCTGTTTTTT.

V usage is TRBV5-1 and J usage is TRBJ2-7, with 9 bases aligning to TRBD1. The CDR3 totals 15 residues. J gave up 5 bases and V 5 bases, and 11 bases lay outside the gene matches. CDR1 SGHRS and CDR2 YFSETQ come from the germline V gene. In nucleotides, the CDR3 is TGCGCCAGCAGTCAGGCCGGGACAGGGTTACACGAGCAGTACTTC. As protein: CASSQAGTGLHEQYF.

The rearrangement joins TRBV4-2 to TRBJ2-1; TRBD2 agrees at 8 bases. The CDR3 runs 17 residues. Germline assignment: CDR1 LGHNA and CDR2 YNFKEQ. V dropped 1 base and J dropped 6; count of bases not matched to a gene: 11. The CDR3 sequence: CASSQGAGAGVRNEQFF. The CDR3 DNA sequence: TGTGCCAGCAGCCAAGGAGCGGGGGCGGGAGTGCGCAATGAGCAGTTCTTC.

V gene TRBV2 combines with J gene TRBJ2-3; 16 positions agree with TRBD2. Germline V gene lookup returns CDR1 SNHLY and CDR2 FYNNEI. This CDR3 is 15 amino acids long. With V trimmed by 8 bases and J by 5 bases, 4 bases remained unmatched. CDR3 sequence: CASGGTSGRGDTQYF. The CDR3 region has the DNA TGTGCCAGCGGAGGGACTAGCGGGAGGGGAGATACGCAGTATTTT.

This chain connects TRBV7-6 to TRBJ2-7; D call uncertain. Germline CDR1 reads SGHVS; CDR2 reads FNYEAQ. The V end lost 1 base, the J end lost 5 bases, and 3 bases lay between the germline ends. CDR3 size: 11 residues. In DNA form, the CDR3 reads TGTGCCAGCAGCTTAGGAGACGAGCAGTACTTC. Translating it yields CASSLGDEQYF.

The chain couples TRBV27 to TRBJ2-1; 7 nucleotides agree with TRBD2. The ends lost 4 bases at V and 4 bases at J; junction bases unmatched: 10. Germline assignment: CDR1 MNHEY and CDR2 SMNVEV (reference sequence). The CDR3 runs to 16 residues. CDR3 nucleotide sequence: TGTGCCAGCAGTTCCGGTACGGGACTAATATACAATGAGCAGTTCTTC. Translating gives CASSSGTGLIYNEQFF.

In its sample, this clone was seen a few times. The V gene is TRBV20-1, the J gene TRBJ2-7; D remains unclear. V shed 5 bases and J shed 5 bases, with 7 bases lying between them. Germline CDR1 is DFQATT and CDR2 is SNEGSKA (reference sequence). The CDR3 consists of 10 residues. In nucleotides, the CDR3 is TGCAGTGCTGGAGTAGACGAGCAGTACTTC. It specifies CSAGVDEQYF.